This TCR beta chain was documented in a study of T cells expressing NK-cell markers. General observations from the study: Also leading the CD3+CD56-NKG2C+ fraction in a handful of donors were these clonotypes.

Concerning this clonotype: Its antigen remains unknown.

The CDR3 has 13 residues. Germline-derived CDR1 and CDR2 are SGHNT and YENEEA. TCRdb reprocessed the 5' RACE reads; each CDR3 protein has one entry and no DNA is given. This table lists some 460,000 distinct CDR3 sequences. Sequencing was performed on blood T cells: a sorted CD56 or NKG2C T cell subset, CD4+ or CD8+ T cells, or bulk PBMC T cells (not recorded which). The chain uses TRBV11-3 and TRBJ2-1; as DNA is missing, the TRBD1 call by TCRdb cannot be tested. This sequence originates from a woman aged 50 to 60 in good health. CDR3 loop: CASSLELGLEQFF.